In its sample, the clone carrying this T cell receptor beta chain was seen once. Germline CDR1 and CDR2: LGHNA and YSLEER. V shed 3 bases and J shed 3 bases, with 11 bases lying between them. The CDR3 is made up of 14 amino acids. The data were obtained in a study of blood T cell repertoires in COVID-19. Original methodology: Amplification of reference gene primers provided the estimated nucleated cell counts. TCRdb keeps only in-frame clones here, not all; method: immunoSEQ multiplex PCR. The DNA gave D and trimming, while V, J and clone size come from that table. The sample has fewer than 300,000 clones, about 91% seen once.

This chain joins TRBV4-3 and TRBJ2-5, with D maybe TRBD2 (5 bases). This clonotype was obtained from a woman between 40 and 50 years old with acute COVID-19. The sequenced material came from PBMCs or T cells enriched from blood (not recorded which). In nucleotides, the CDR3 is TGCGCCAGCAGCCAGTGGCCACTAGAAGAGACCCAGTACTTC. Amino acids: CASSQWPLEETQYF.